These 16 T cell receptor beta chains share one sample of origin, sequenced in a study of cytomegalovirus exposure and HLA in healthy donors. Vbeta (60) and Jbeta (13) primers were used in the PCR. Assay: immunoSEQ multiplex PCR; the TCRdb copy retains only in-frame clones and omits some. The sample contains some 150,000 clones, approximately 85% of which appear only once. Sequenced sample: PBMCs. The receptor set was obtained from a middle-aged man in good health and CMV-seropositive.

The rearrangement joins TRBV7-3 to TRBJ2-5; TRBD1 is a possible D gene (6 bases). The CDR3 length is 15 residues. The germline V gene has CDR1 SGHTA and CDR2 FQGTGA. With 0 bases removed from V and 5 bases from J, the gap between germline ends came to 13 bases. The CDR3 spells CASSLTGDTGETQYF. The CDR3 DNA is TGTGCCAGCAGCTTAACGGGGGACACGGGGGAGACCCAGTACTTC. Full variable domain (missing parts from reference TRBV7-3 and TRBJ2-5): GAGVSQTPSNKVTEKGKYVELRCDPISGHTALYWYRQSLGQGPEFLIYFQGTGAADDSGLPNDRFFAVRPEGSVSTLKIQRTERGDSAVYLCASSLTGDTGETQYFGPGTRLLVL.

This clone was recorded once. The chain couples TRBV7-9 to TRBJ2-5; 7 bases are a match to TRBD1. Germline V CDR1 and CDR2: SEHNR, FQNEAQ (reference sequence). V shed 4 bases and J 4 bases; nucleotides not matched to a gene: 6. This CDR3 has 14 residues. CDR3 coding DNA: TGTGCCAGCAGCTCCTGGACAGGCCGAGAGACCCAGTACTTC. Its protein is CASSSWTGRETQYF.

The chain joins TRBV7-2 to TRBJ2-1; 14 bases map to TRBD2. With 6 bases clipped from V and 0 bases from J, the junction kept 1 base outside the gene matches. This CDR3 has 16 residues. CDR1 is SGHTA and CDR2 is FQGNSA in the germline V gene. CDR3: CASRGLAGDSYNEQFF. The DNA of the CDR3 is TGTGCCAGCAGGGGACTAGCGGGAGACTCCTACAATGAGCAGTTCTTC.

The V and J genes are TRBV9 and TRBJ1-6, with D maybe TRBD1 (6 bases). V lost 0 bases and J 6 bases, leaving 7 bases between the germline ends. The CDR3 loop spans 14 amino acids. Germline loops: CDR1 SGDLS, CDR2 YYNGEE. The chain's CDR3 is CASSVGGLNSPLHF. Here the CDR3 DNA reads TGTGCCAGCAGCGTAGGGGGGCTTAATTCACCCCTCCACTTT.

The chain couples TRBV6-5 to TRBJ2-7, with TRBD1 matching 9 bases. CDR3 size: 13 residues. From germline, CDR1 is MNHEY and CDR2 SVGAGI. With V trimmed by 4 bases and J by 3 bases, 1 base remained unmatched. CDR3 sequence reads: CASSLGQGYEQYF. CDR3 coding DNA: TGTGCCAGCAGTTTGGGACAGGGCTACGAGCAGTACTTC.

The chain has TRBV27 and TRBJ2-7; 11 bases line up with TRBD2. The V gene's germline CDR1 is MNHEY and CDR2 SMNVEV (reference sequence). The ends lost 6 bases at V and 7 bases at J; junction bases unmatched: 11. The CDR3 length is 15 residues. As DNA, the CDR3 is TGTGCCAGCAGCCGGTTAGCGGGAGGGCCGGGAGAGCAGTACTTC. As protein: CASSRLAGGPGEQYF.

Comments on this clone: An end of the junction differs from the germline gene, which may be a read error. The rearrangement joins TRBV10-3 to TRBJ2-3; possible D gene TRBD1, 6 bases. Germline lookup yields CDR1 ENHRY and CDR2 SYGVKD. This CDR3 region has 15 residues. CDR3 region: CASSYGQLSTDTQYF. For the CDR3, the DNA is TGTGCCAGCAGTTACGGACAGCTTAGCACAGATACGCAGTATTTT.

V is TRBV7-2 and J is TRBJ2-1; tentative D call: TRBD2 (6 bases). V lost 5 bases, J lost 10 bases, and 15 bases lay in between. The CDR3 length is 13 residues. Germline loops: CDR1 SGHTA, CDR2 FQGNSA. In nucleotides, the CDR3 is TGTGCCAGCAGCGGCGGGACTGGGAGCGAGCAGTTCTTC. Translating gives CASSGGTGSEQFF.

The genes are TRBV19 and TRBJ1-2; D call uncertain. CDR1 and CDR2 from the germline V gene are LNHDA and SQIVND (reference sequence). This CDR3 is 13 amino acids long. V dropped 8 bases and J dropped 1 base, with 11 bases sitting between them. The CDR3 spells CASSSGSNYGYTF. CDR3 DNA sequence: TGTGCCAGTTCCTCGGGGAGTAACTATGGCTACACCTTC.

This chain connects TRBV14 to TRBJ1-1; D uncertain. Germline assignment: CDR1 SGHDN and CDR2 FVKESK. The V and J ends lost 0 bases and 4 bases respectively, with 12 bases between them. The CDR3 totals 15 residues. The CDR3 region is CASSQDAIGITEAFF. In nucleotides, the CDR3 is TGTGCCAGCAGCCAAGATGCAATCGGGATCACTGAAGCTTTCTTT.

A few counts support this clone. The rearrangement uses TRBV7-6 and TRBJ1-1; D may be TRBD1 (6 bases). The germline gives CDR1 SGHVS, CDR2 FNYEAQ. The CDR3 contains 13 residues. The V end was cut by 4 bases, the J end by 5 bases, with 11 bases between. The CDR3 loop reads CASSSTGLTEAFF. The CDR3 coding sequence is TGTGCCAGCAGCTCTACAGGGTTGACTGAAGCTTTCTTT.

The CDR3 nucleotides read TGTGCCACCAGCAGGTGGACTAGCGACCGTTCCCCTTACTACAATGAGCAGTTCTTC. Protein sequence: CATSRWTSDRSPYYNEQFF. The chain links TRBV15 to TRBJ2-1; 9 nucleotides align to TRBD2. CDR3 length equals 19 residues. Germline CDR1 LNHNV, CDR2 YYDKDF (reference sequence). The V gene end was trimmed by 3 bases and the J gene end by 3 bases; junction bases not matched to a gene: 15.

The V and J genes are TRBV13 and TRBJ2-6; D is possibly TRBD1 (6 bases). CDR3 length: 19 amino acids. V shed 5 bases and J shed 2 bases, with 22 bases lying between them. Germline V CDR1 and CDR2: PRHDT, FYEKMQ (reference sequence). The chain's CDR3 is CASSNLQGFLDPGANVLTF. CDR3 nucleotide sequence: TGTGCCAGCAGCAATCTACAGGGTTTTCTTGACCCTGGGGCCAACGTCCTGACTTTC. The whole variable domain, filled in from reference TRBV13 and TRBJ2-6, reads AAGVIQSPRHLIKEKRETATLKCYPIPRHDTVYWYQQGPGQDPQFLISFYEKMQSDKGSIPDRFSAQQFSDYHSELNMSSLELGDSALYFCASSNLQGFLDPGANVLTFGAGSRLTVL.

This clone was seen more than once but under ten times. The rearrangement uses TRBV9 and TRBJ1-4; no clear D. The CDR3 runs to 16 residues. The V and J ends lost 0 bases and 8 bases respectively, with 17 bases between them. Germline V lookup: CDR1 SGDLS, CDR2 YYNGEE. The CDR3 DNA is TGTGCCAGCAGCGTAGGGGGAGAGGTGGGAAAGGAAAAACTGTTTTTT. This codes for CASSVGGEVGKEKLFF.

This sequence joins TRBV5-6 and TRBJ1-1; 9 positions agree with TRBD1. Trimming at V came to 4 bases and at J to 6 bases, leaving 10 bases not matched to a gene. The CDR3 spans 15 residues. Germline V gives CDR1 SGHDT, CDR2 YYEEEE. Written as DNA, the CDR3 is TGTGCCAGCAGCCCCGAGGGACAGGGCCTACCTGAAGCTTTCTTT. Residues: CASSPEGQGLPEAFF.

The J gene is TRBJ2-5, the V gene TRBV30; 10 bases agree with TRBD2. J was trimmed by 3 bases and V by 0 bases; bases with no gene match: 4. The germline V gene encodes CDR1 GTSNPN and CDR2 SVGIG (reference sequence). The CDR3 runs 15 residues. The CDR3 region is CAWSVRLAGEETQYF. DNA for the CDR3: TGTGCCTGGAGTGTACGACTAGCGGGTGAAGAGACCCAGTACTTC. Looking up the rest from reference TRBV30 and TRBJ2-5 gives the full variable domain: SQTIHQWPATLVQPVGSPLSLECTVEGTSNPNLYWYRQAAGRGLQLLFYSVGIGQISSEVPQNLSASRPQDRQFILSSKKLLLSDSGFYLCAWSVRLAGEETQYFGPGTRLLVL.